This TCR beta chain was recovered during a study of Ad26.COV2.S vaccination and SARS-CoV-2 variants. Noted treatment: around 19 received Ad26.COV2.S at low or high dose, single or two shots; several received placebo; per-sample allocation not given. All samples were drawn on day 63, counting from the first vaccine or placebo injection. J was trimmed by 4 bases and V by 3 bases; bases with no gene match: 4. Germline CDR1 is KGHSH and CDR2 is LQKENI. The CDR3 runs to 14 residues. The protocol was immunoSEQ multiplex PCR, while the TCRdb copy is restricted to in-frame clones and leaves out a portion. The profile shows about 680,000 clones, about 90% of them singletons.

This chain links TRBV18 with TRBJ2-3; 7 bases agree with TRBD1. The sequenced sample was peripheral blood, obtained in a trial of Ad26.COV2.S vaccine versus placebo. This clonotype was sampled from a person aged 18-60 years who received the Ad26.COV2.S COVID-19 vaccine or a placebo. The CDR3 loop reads CASSPDRVSDTQYF. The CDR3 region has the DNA TGTGCCAGCTCACCCGACAGGGTGTCAGATACGCAGTATTTT.